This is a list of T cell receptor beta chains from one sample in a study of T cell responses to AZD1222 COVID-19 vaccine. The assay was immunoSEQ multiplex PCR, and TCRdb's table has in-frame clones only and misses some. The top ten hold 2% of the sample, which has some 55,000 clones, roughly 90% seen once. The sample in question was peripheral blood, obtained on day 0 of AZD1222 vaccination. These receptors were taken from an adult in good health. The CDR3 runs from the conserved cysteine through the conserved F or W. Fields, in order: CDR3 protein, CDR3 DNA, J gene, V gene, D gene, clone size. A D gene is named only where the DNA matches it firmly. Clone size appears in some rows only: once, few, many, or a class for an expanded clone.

CASSQSGADGYTF TGTGCCAGCAGTCAATCGGGGGCAGACGGCTACACCTTC TRBJ1-2 TRBV3-1/TRBV3-2 NA NA
CASRASGTGELFF TGTGCCAGCAGGGCTAGCGGGACCGGGGAGCTGTTTTTT TRBJ2-2 TRBV28 TRBD2 NA
CASSRGGSLDTQYF TGTGCCAGTAGCCGGGGGGGATCTTTAGATACGCAGTATTTT TRBJ2-3 TRBV19 TRBD2 once
CASSPYRLAGVTDTQYF TGTGCCAGCAGCCCTTATCGGCTAGCGGGAGTCACAGATACGCAGTATTTT TRBJ2-3 TRBV3-1/TRBV3-2 TRBD2 NA
CASSRDWTGQFF TGTGCCAGCAGCCGGGACTGGACCGGGCAGTTCTTC TRBJ2-1 TRBV9 NA NA
CASSPGLSSYNEQFF TGCGCCAGCAGCCCTGGGTTGAGCTCCTACAATGAGCAGTTCTTC TRBJ2-1 TRBV4-1 NA NA
CAWIKTGTDTQYF TGTGCCTGGATCAAGACTGGCACAGATACGCAGTATTTT TRBJ2-3 TRBV30 NA NA
CASSPGLAGGPSTDTQYF TGTGCCAGCAGCCCGGGACTAGCGGGAGGGCCTTCCACAGATACGCAGTATTTT TRBJ2-3 TRBV7-3 TRBD2 NA
CASSLPGAGTEAFF TGTGCCAGCAGCTTACCGGGCGCGGGAACTGAAGCTTTCTTT TRBJ1-1 TRBV28 NA NA
CASSYGTGQDEQFF TGTGCCAGCAGCTACGGGACAGGGCAGGATGAGCAGTTCTTC TRBJ2-1 TRBV11-1 TRBD1 few
CASSAGAGLGDTEAFF TGCGCCAGCAGTGCTGGAGCGGGACTTGGGGACACTGAAGCTTTCTTT TRBJ1-1 TRBV10-2 NA NA
CASSYSKGGHYGYTF TGTGCCAGCAGTTACTCGAAAGGGGGCCACTATGGCTACACCTTC TRBJ1-2 TRBV6-5 TRBD1 NA
CSVMGRGMNTEAFF TGCAGCGTAATGGGAAGGGGCATGAACACTGAAGCTTTCTTT TRBJ1-1 TRBV29-1 NA NA
CASSLDNSNQPQHF TGTGCCAGCAGCTTAGACAATAGCAATCAGCCCCAGCATTTT TRBJ1-5 TRBV5-5 NA NA
CASSRQDKNTEAFF TGTGCCAGTAGTCGGCAGGACAAGAACACTGAAGCTTTCTTT TRBJ1-1 TRBV19 NA few
CASSPNRTSGKHEQFF TGTGCCAGCAGCCCTAATAGGACTAGCGGGAAGCATGAGCAGTTCTTC TRBJ2-1 TRBV7-9 TRBD2 NA
CASSLGGTNTGELFF TGCGCCAGCAGCTTGGGGGGAACGAACACCGGGGAGCTGTTTTTT TRBJ2-2 TRBV5-1 NA NA
CASRPPGWERDTGELFF TGTGCCAGCAGGCCCCCGGGGTGGGAGAGAGACACCGGGGAGCTGTTTTTT TRBJ2-2 TRBV9 NA NA
CASSPVSRQPQHF TGTGCCAGCAGTCCCGTGTCCCGACAGCCCCAGCATTTT TRBJ1-5 TRBV6-4 NA NA
CASRLLNSPLHF TGTGCCAGCAGACTACTCAATTCACCCCTCCACTTT TRBJ1-6 TRBV6-5 NA NA
CASRPGSLGNSPLHF TGTGCCAGCAGACCTGGAAGCCTTGGGAATTCACCCCTCCACTTT TRBJ1-6 TRBV2 NA once
CASSLFITSLTEQYF TGTGCCAGCAGTTTATTCATAACGTCCTTAACCGAGCAGTACTTC TRBJ2-7 TRBV27 NA NA
CASSPGVGGVITEAFF TGTGCCAGCTCACCAGGGGTTGGGGGGGTAATCACTGAAGCTTTCTTT TRBJ1-1 TRBV18 NA once
CASSQWETQYF TGTGCCAGCAGCCAGTGGGAGACCCAGTACTTC TRBJ2-5 TRBV2 NA NA
CASSPIPTSEQYF TGCGCCAGCAGCCCAATCCCCACTAGCGAGCAGTACTTC TRBJ2-7 TRBV5-1 NA NA
CASREGGLAGKQYF TGTGCCAGCAGAGAAGGGGGGCTAGCGGGAAAGCAGTACTTC TRBJ2-7 TRBV2 TRBD2 NA
CASSHVGEKLFF TGTGCCAGCAGCCATGTGGGTGAAAAACTGTTTTTT TRBJ1-4 TRBV3-1/TRBV3-2 NA NA
CASSPPISTDTQYF TGTGCCAGCTCACCACCTATAAGCACAGATACGCAGTATTTT TRBJ2-3 TRBV18 NA NA
CATSSGGLAGYEQYF TGTGCCACCAGCAGTGGGGGACTAGCGGGGTACGAGCAGTACTTC TRBJ2-7 TRBV15 TRBD2 NA
CASSPTVSLNTEAFF TGTGCCAGCAGTCCGACGGTTTCTCTGAACACTGAAGCTTTCTTT TRBJ1-1 TRBV27 NA once
CASSLSGGDQETQYF TGCGCCAGCAGCTTGAGCGGGGGTGACCAAGAGACCCAGTACTTC TRBJ2-5 TRBV4-1 TRBD2 NA
CASSFLPAGYGYTF TGTGCCAGCAGCTTTCTCCCCGCAGGCTATGGCTACACCTTC TRBJ1-2 TRBV7-2 NA NA
CASSLWTPNTGELFF TGCGCCAGCAGCCTATGGACACCGAACACCGGGGAGCTGTTTTTT TRBJ2-2 TRBV5-1 NA once
CASYAANTEAFF TGTGCCAGCTACGCCGCGAACACTGAAGCTTTCTTT TRBJ1-1 TRBV28 NA NA
CASSTSGTLDNEQFF TGTGCCAGCAGTACCAGCGGGACATTGGACAATGAGCAGTTCTTC TRBJ2-1 TRBV6-4 NA NA
CASSEFGSGRPILF TGTGCCAGCAGTGAATTCGGTAGCGGGAGACCGATCCTCTTC TRBJ2-1 TRBV6-1 TRBD2 NA
CASSQQGGSNQPQHF TGTGCCAGCAGTCAACAGGGAGGGAGCAATCAGCCCCAGCATTTT TRBJ1-5 TRBV28 NA NA
CASSRPDTIYF TGTGCCAGCAGCCGCCCCGACACCATATATTTT TRBJ1-3 TRBV28 NA NA
CASSRGLATTVEQFF TGTGCCAGCAGCCGGGGACTAGCGACCACCGTCGAGCAGTTCTTC TRBJ2-1 TRBV3-1/TRBV3-2 TRBD2 NA
CASSQRTGNTGELFF TGCGCCAGCAGCCAAAGAACAGGGAACACCGGGGAGCTGTTTTTT TRBJ2-2 TRBV4-1 NA NA
CATNWRGGAGTQYF TGTGCCACCAACTGGCGGGGGGGGGCCGGTACGCAGTATTTT TRBJ2-3 TRBV28 TRBD2 NA
CASSEATGTATNSPLHF TGTGCCAGCAGTGAAGCAACGGGGACAGCCACTAATTCACCCCTCCACTTT TRBJ1-6 TRBV2 TRBD1 NA
CSARDGGTQYF TGCAGTGCTAGAGATGGGGGAACCCAGTACTTC TRBJ2-5 TRBV20-1 NA once
CASSNHGASHFYGYTF TGTGCCAGCAGCAACCATGGGGCCAGCCACTTCTATGGCTACACCTTC TRBJ1-2 TRBV3-1/TRBV3-2 NA NA
CASKSSGTGIGQPQHF TGTGCCAGTAAATCGTCCGGGACAGGGATAGGGCAGCCCCAGCATTTT TRBJ1-5 TRBV19 TRBD1 NA
CASSRATVYGYTF TGTGCCAGTAGCAGGGCGACGGTCTATGGCTACACCTTC TRBJ1-2 TRBV19 NA NA
CAISRLAGEDEQFF TGTGCCATCAGCAGACTAGCGGGAGAGGATGAGCAGTTCTTC TRBJ2-1 TRBV10-3 TRBD2 NA
CASRMTVNTGELFF TGTGCCAGCAGGATGACAGTGAACACCGGGGAGCTGTTTTTT TRBJ2-2 TRBV7-6 NA NA
CASSRLGNQPQHF TGTGCCAGCAGCAGATTGGGCAATCAGCCCCAGCATTTT TRBJ1-5 TRBV7-8 NA NA
CASSLSGARYEQYF TGTGCCAGCAGTTTATCAGGGGCTCGCTACGAGCAGTACTTC TRBJ2-7 TRBV28 NA NA
CASSQELAGSMGETQYF TGTGCCAGCAGCCAAGAGTTAGCGGGGTCAATGGGAGAGACCCAGTACTTC TRBJ2-5 TRBV4-2 TRBD2 few
CASSEGQVKETQYF TGTGCCAGCAGTGAAGGGCAGGTTAAAGAGACCCAGTACTTC TRBJ2-5 TRBV6-1 NA NA
CASSPGQTLNTEAFF TGCGCCAGCAGCCCCGGACAGACTTTGAACACTGAAGCTTTCTTT TRBJ1-1 TRBV5-1 NA NA
CASRRPATNEKLFF TGTGCCAGCAGACGACCGGCAACTAATGAAAAACTGTTTTTT TRBJ1-4 TRBV6-5 NA NA
CASSARTGGYGYTF TGTGCCAGCAGCGCAAGGACAGGGGGCTATGGCTACACCTTC TRBJ1-2 TRBV14 TRBD1 NA
CASSPRTGGSSGELFF TGTGCCAGCAGCCCTAGGACAGGGGGCTCGAGCGGGGAGCTGTTTTTT TRBJ2-2 TRBV6-2/TRBV6-3 TRBD1 NA
CASREGQGGTEAFF TGTGCCAGCAGGGAGGGACAGGGAGGAACTGAAGCTTTCTTT TRBJ1-1 TRBV5-4 TRBD1 NA
CASRRGRPQETQYF TGCGCCAGCAGACGCGGGAGACCGCAAGAGACCCAGTACTTC TRBJ2-5 TRBV10-2 TRBD2 NA